These 5 T cell receptor beta chains were all obtained from the same sample, sequenced in a study of cytomegalovirus exposure and HLA in healthy donors. Use of 60 Vbeta and 13 Jbeta primers characterized the PCR. Clones were sequenced by immunoSEQ multiplex PCR, and TCRdb holds only the in-frame ones, with some missing. This table holds around 100,000 clones, about a tenth found once. The sample taken for sequencing was PBMCs. The receptors shown here come from a man aged 40-49 years in good health and CMV-seropositive.

The chain is built from TRBV6-1 and TRBJ2-7, with 8 bases lining up with TRBD1. Germline V gene lookup returns CDR1 MNHNS and CDR2 SASEGT. Trimming at V came to 3 bases and at J to 6 bases, leaving 7 bases not matched to a gene. The CDR3 has 14 amino acids. The CDR3: CASSDPGGDSEQYF. In DNA form, the CDR3 reads TGTGCCAGCAGTGACCCAGGGGGCGACTCCGAGCAGTACTTC.

This chain uses TRBV4-2 with TRBJ2-7; 8 bases align to TRBD1. V lost 0 bases and J lost 0; bases outside the gene matches: 4. CDR1 is LGHNA, CDR2 YNFKEQ, per germline. The CDR3 has 16 residues. The CDR3, as DNA: TGTGCCAGCAGCCAAGAGTTAACAGGGGGCTCCTACGAGCAGTACTTC. As protein: CASSQELTGGSYEQYF.

This clone showed up just a few times. The chain combines TRBV19 with TRBJ2-7, with TRBD1 identical over 8 bases. After removal of 5 bases from V and 6 bases from J, the junction contained 9 bases not matched to a gene. The germline CDR1 and CDR2 sequences are LNHDA and SQIVND (reference sequence). The CDR3 extends over 14 amino acids. The CDR3 region is CASSSRTGTGEQYF. DNA of the CDR3: TGTGCCAGTAGTTCGAGGACAGGGACGGGCGAGCAGTACTTC.

The chain links TRBV10-1 to TRBJ2-7; TRBD1 is a possible D gene (6 bases). CDR1 is WNHNN, CDR2 SYGVQD, per germline (reference sequence). CDR3 length: 14 residues. V shed 8 bases and J shed 4 bases, with 18 bases lying between them. The CDR3 DNA reads as TGCGCCAGCGGTCCGGAACAGGGATTTTACGAGCAGTACTTC. It codes for CASGPEQGFYEQYF.

This chain's CDR3 is CASSFSRREGNEQYF. In DNA, the CDR3 is TGTGCCAGCAGCTTCTCGAGACGGGAGGGTAACGAGCAGTACTTC. The V call is TRBV5-8, the J call TRBJ2-7; 8 bases map to TRBD2. The CDR3 extends over 15 amino acids. Germline CDR1 and CDR2: SGHTS and YDEGEE. V shed 2 bases, J shed 5 bases, and the junction held 9 bases outside the gene matches.